Given below is one T cell receptor (beta chain) in context. Its specificity is unknown. The data belong to a study of shared clonotypes between healthy human individuals. Germline V gene lookup returns CDR1 SGDLS and CDR2 YYNGEE. Trimming pared 0 bases from V and 0 bases from J, leaving 11 bases between. The CDR3 has 16 residues. The protocol was immunoSEQ multiplex PCR, while the TCRdb copy is restricted to in-frame clones and leaves out a portion. The sample lists 2 million to 2.5 million clones, 80% to 95% seen once, with roughly 0.39% in the top ten. Whole-study findings and limits: All-four-donor shared clonotypes had higher generation probabilities than non-shared clonotypes did. Only blood samples were collected, and tissue repertoires likely differ. Some naive CD4 clonotypes, 4.5% to 5.5%, turned up in common across four donors.

The origin of this receptor is a young man in good health. Some clones in this sample may be carry-over from other donors' samples. Sequenced input: naive CD4+ T cells from PBMCs. As for subset: CD45RA+ positively selected. The V call is TRBV9, the J call TRBJ2-3; a possible D gene is TRBD1 (5 bases). CDR3 nucleotides: TGTGCCAGCAGCGTAGGGGGCGGATCTAGCACAGATACGCAGTATTTT. This sequence encodes CASSVGGGSSTDTQYF.